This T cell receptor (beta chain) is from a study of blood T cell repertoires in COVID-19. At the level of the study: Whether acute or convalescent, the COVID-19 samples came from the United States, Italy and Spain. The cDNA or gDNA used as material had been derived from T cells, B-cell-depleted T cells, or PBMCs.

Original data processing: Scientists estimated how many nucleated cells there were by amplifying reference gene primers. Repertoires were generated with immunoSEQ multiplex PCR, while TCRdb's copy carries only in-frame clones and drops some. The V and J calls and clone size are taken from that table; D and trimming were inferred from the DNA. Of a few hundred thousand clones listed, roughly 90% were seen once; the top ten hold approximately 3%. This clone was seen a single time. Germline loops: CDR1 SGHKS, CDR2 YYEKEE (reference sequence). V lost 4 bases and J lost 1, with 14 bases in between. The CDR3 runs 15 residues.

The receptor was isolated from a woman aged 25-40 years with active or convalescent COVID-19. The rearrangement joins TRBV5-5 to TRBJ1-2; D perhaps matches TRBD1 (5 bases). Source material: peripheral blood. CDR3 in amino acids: CASSPLGGINYGYTF. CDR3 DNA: TGTGCCAGCAGCCCCCTGGGGGGGATTAACTATGGCTACACCTTC. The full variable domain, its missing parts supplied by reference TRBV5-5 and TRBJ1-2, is DAGVTQSPTHLIKTRGQQVTLRCSPISGHKSVSWYQQVLGQGPQFIFQYYEKEERGRGNFPDRFSARQFPNYSSELNVNALLLGDSALYLCASSPLGGINYGYTFGSGTRLTVV.